These 23 T cell receptor beta chains were sequenced from one sample in a study of post-analysis software for immune sequencing data. Study results and caveats: Controls had lower frequencies than patients of 4 or 5 TRBV segments, which included TRBV5-6, TRBV5-1 and TRBV20-1.

TCR beta cDNA libraries had unique molecular identifiers. TCRdb reprocessed the PCR reads via MiXCR and lists one record per CDR3 protein. The data show 500,000 to 600,000 distinct CDR3 sequences, with about 44% seen just once and about 1.5% held by the top ten. These receptors' antigens are unknown. The sample comprised blood. All receptors derive from a girl aged 5-17 years with multiple sclerosis.

The CDR3 nucleotides read TGTGCCAGCAGCTCGATGGCAGGGGATGAGCAGTTCTTC. Protein product: CASSSMAGDEQFF. The V call is TRBV7-2, the J call TRBJ2-1; tentatively, D is TRBD1 (6 bases). This CDR3 region has 13 residues. V was clipped by 4 bases and J by 8 bases, with 12 bases between them. CDR1 is SGHTA and CDR2 is FQGNSA in the germline V gene.

V is TRBV10-3 and J is TRBJ2-3; D may match TRBD1 or TRBD2 (5 bases each). CDR1 and CDR2 from the germline V gene are ENHRY and SYGVKD. The length of the CDR3 is 18 residues. Trimming took off 6 bases at V and 0 bases at J, with 22 bases between the two ends. The CDR3 nucleotides read TGTGCCATCAGGAGTCCATTAGGGGACCCGAAAAGCACAGATACGCAGTATTTT. It yields the protein CAIRSPLGDPKSTDTQYF.

The chain combines TRBV12-3 or TRBV12-4 with TRBJ2-1; 8 bases line up with TRBD1. J was trimmed by 2 bases and V by 6 bases; bases with no gene match: 6. The CDR3 totals 15 residues. The CDR3 loop reads CASRPGTGPYNEQFF. The CDR3 bases are TGTGCCAGCAGGCCCGGGACAGGCCCCTACAATGAGCAGTTCTTC.

CDR3 bases: TGCAGTGCCGGGGGAGGCGATTTCCCCAATGAGCAGTTCTTC. Translation gives CSAGGGDFPNEQFF. The chain combines TRBV20-1 with TRBJ2-1, with TRBD2 as a possible D gene (6 bases). The CDR3 loop spans 14 amino acids. The germline CDR1 and CDR2 sequences are DFQATT and SNEGSKA (reference sequence). Trimming cost V 6 bases and J 6 bases, with 18 bases left between them.

This clonotype came up a few times. The rearrangement links TRBV12-3 or TRBV12-4 to TRBJ2-5; tentatively, D is TRBD2 (5 bases). The DNA matches TRBJ2-7 better at its end, which makes the J call doubtful. This CDR3 has 13 amino acids. The CDR3 loop is CASRSLSGNEQYF. The DNA of the CDR3 is TGTGCCAGCAGGAGTTTGTCGGGGAACGAGCAGTACTTC.

The rearrangement uses TRBV29-1 and TRBJ2-5, with 9 positions matching TRBD1. The J call may be in error: the DNA end matches TRBJ2-7 better. CDR1 and CDR2 from the germline V gene are SQVTM and ANQGSEA. This CDR3 has 16 amino acids. The CDR3 nucleotides are TGCAGCGTTGATCCCCTCCTCCGGGACAGGGTCTACGAGCAGTACTTC. It codes for CSVDPLLRDRVYEQYF.

This clonotype showed up just a few times. The chain combines TRBV12-3 or TRBV12-4 with TRBJ2-5, with D unresolved. The J call may be mistaken, given a closer DNA end match to TRBJ2-7. This CDR3 region has 13 residues. The CDR3 region has the DNA TGTGCCAGCACCTGGGGAAGGAGCTACGAGCAGTACTTC. This translates into CASTWGRSYEQYF.

This clonotype occurred a few times. The chain employs TRBV12-3 or TRBV12-4 and TRBJ1-6; 7 nucleotides align to TRBD1. The J segment lost 9 bases and the V segment lost 2 bases, leaving 4 bases of the junction unmatched. This CDR3 comprises 14 residues. The CDR3: CASSLKGAVSPLHF. The CDR3 DNA sequence: TGTGCCAGCAGTTTAAAGGGGGCGGTTTCACCCCTCCACTTT.

In regard to this clonotype: The junction differs from germline at one of its ends, possibly a read error. J is TRBJ2-1 and V is TRBV13; a possible D gene is TRBD2 (5 bases). The CDR3 runs to 14 residues. Germline V gives CDR1 PRHDT, CDR2 FYEKMQ (reference sequence). The CDR3 spells CASSLVGVANEPFF. DNA for the CDR3: TGTGCCAGCAGCTTAGTGGGAGTAGCTAATGAGCCGTTCTTC.

There are a few counts of this clonotype. V gene TRBV6-5 combines with J gene TRBJ1-2; tentative D call: TRBD1 (6 bases). The V and J ends lost 4 bases and 8 bases respectively, with 20 bases between them. This CDR3 contains 15 residues. Germline V gene lookup returns CDR1 MNHEY and CDR2 SVGAGI. Here the CDR3 DNA reads TGTGCCAGCAGTTTGCGGCGAAGACAGGTTCAAGGCTACACCTTC. Translating gives CASSLRRRQVQGYTF.

The chain couples TRBV29-1 to TRBJ1-2; D might be TRBD1 (6 bases). V lost 3 bases to trimming and J lost 6 bases, with 17 bases between them. This CDR3 has 14 amino acids. From germline, CDR1 is SQVTM and CDR2 ANQGSEA. CDR3 DNA: TGCAGCGTTGACCCCAATGCACAGGGACATGGCTACACCTTC. Its translation is CSVDPNAQGHGYTF.

The chain recombines TRBV20-1 with TRBJ2-4, with 7 bases matching TRBD2. J lost 0 bases, V lost 6 bases, and 5 bases had no gene match. The CDR3 is 14 residues long. Germline V gene sequence: CDR1 DFQATT, CDR2 SNEGSKA (reference sequence). The CDR3 loop reads CSADLAAAKNIQYF. Here the CDR3 DNA reads TGCAGTGCGGACCTAGCGGCAGCCAAAAACATTCAGTACTTC.

This chain joins TRBV7-6 and TRBJ2-1; TRBD1 matches at 7 bases. The CDR3 length is 13 residues. V lost 5 bases to trimming and J lost 10 bases; unmatched junction nucleotides: 8. The germline gives CDR1 SGHVS, CDR2 FNYEAQ. CDR3 residues: CASSPTGVGEQFF. The DNA for the CDR3 is TGTGCCAGCAGCCCTACAGGGGTAGGGGAGCAGTTCTTC.

The sample holds a few counts of this clonotype. The rearrangement uses TRBV9 and TRBJ2-7, with D possibly matching TRBD1 (8 bases). The CDR3 loop spans 14 amino acids. Germline V gives CDR1 SGDLS, CDR2 YYNGEE. V was trimmed by 3 bases and J by 6 bases, leaving 16 bases between them. CDR3 nucleotides: TGTGCCAGCAGCGAACAGGGGGGGGCCTCCGAGCAGTACTTC. It specifies CASSEQGGASEQYF.

The V gene is TRBV20-1, the J gene TRBJ2-7, with TRBD1 identical over 8 bases. Per germline, CDR1 DFQATT and CDR2 SNEGSKA (reference sequence). V trimming: 6 bases; J trimming: 2 bases; junction bases outside the gene matches: 6. The CDR3 contains 13 residues. CDR3 bases: TGCAGTGCGTCCGGGACAGGACCCTACGAGCAGTACTTC. As protein: CSASGTGPYEQYF.

This chain uses TRBV20-1 with TRBJ2-7; perhaps TRBD2 as D (6 bases). V lost 6 bases and J 3 bases, leaving 18 bases between the germline ends. This CDR3 has 14 amino acids. Per the germline V gene, CDR1 is DFQATT and CDR2 is SNEGSKA (reference sequence). Here the CDR3 reads CSARGAPSRYEQYF. CDR3 bases: TGCAGTGCCCGCGGGGCTCCCTCTCGCTACGAGCAGTACTTC.

V is TRBV4-2 and J is TRBJ2-3; 8 bases are a match to TRBD1. Germline CDR1 reads LGHNA; CDR2 reads YNFKEQ. The V and J ends lost 4 bases and 1 base, in that order; junction bases with no gene match: 4. The CDR3 loop spans 15 amino acids. CDR3: CASSPQDRGTDTQYF. CDR3 nucleotides: TGTGCCAGCAGCCCGCAGGACAGGGGCACAGATACGCAGTATTTT.

J is TRBJ1-5 and V is TRBV19; D is perhaps TRBD1 (6 bases). V was pared by 8 bases and J by 7 bases, with 12 bases between. CDR3 length: 12 residues. CDR1 is LNHDA, CDR2 SQIVND, per germline (reference sequence). The CDR3 sequence: CASQQGVQPQHF. The CDR3 DNA reads TGTGCCAGTCAACAGGGTGTACAGCCCCAGCATTTT.

The chain carries TRBV6-4 and TRBJ2-1; D is possibly TRBD2 (7 bases). Germline V gene data show CDR1 as MRHNA and CDR2 as SNTAGT. The CDR3 has 15 residues. The V gene lost 3 bases and the J gene lost 4 bases, with 13 bases spanning the gap. This chain's CDR3 is CASSEEGRGYNEQFF. The CDR3, as DNA: TGTGCCAGCAGTGAGGAGGGGAGGGGGTACAATGAGCAGTTCTTC.

This CDR3 is CASTRSDGGGYTF. CDR3 bases: TGTGCCAGCACCAGATCGGACGGTGGGGGCTACACCTTC. The chain links TRBV9 to TRBJ1-2; no clear D. Germline lookup yields CDR1 SGDLS and CDR2 YYNGEE. The length of the CDR3 is 13 residues. Trimming took off 6 bases at V and 8 bases at J, with 17 bases between the two ends.

This clonotype was observed a handful of times. The chain has TRBV28 and TRBJ2-7, with D uncertain. With 5 bases removed from V and 2 bases from J, the gap between germline ends came to 13 bases. The CDR3 consists of 14 residues. From germline, CDR1 is MDHEN and CDR2 SYDVKM. CDR3 nucleotide sequence: TGTGCCAGCAGTCTCTTACACGGCACCTACGAGCAGTACTTC. Its protein product is CASSLLHGTYEQYF.

J is TRBJ2-1 and V is TRBV27, with unresolved D. Germline V CDR1 and CDR2: MNHEY, SMNVEV (reference sequence). The CDR3 covers 16 residues. Trimming left V 7 bases short and J 4 bases short, with 20 bases between. CDR3 in DNA: TGTGCCAGCACTCGGGCGTCCGTCGGTCCGTACAATGAGCAGTTCTTC. Amino acid sequence: CASTRASVGPYNEQFF.

This clonotype showed up just a few times. The J gene is TRBJ2-7, the V gene TRBV14, with TRBD2 as a possible D gene (6 bases). V lost 1 base and J lost 2, with 9 bases in between. There are 14 residues in the CDR3. Germline lookup yields CDR1 SGHDN and CDR2 FVKESK. The chain's CDR3 is CASSQGWGAYEQYF. The CDR3, as DNA: TGTGCCAGCAGCCAAGGTTGGGGGGCCTACGAGCAGTACTTC.